The source of this TCR beta chain is a study of blood T cell repertoires in COVID-19. Using immunoSEQ multiplex PCR, the repertoire was profiled, and TCRdb retains in-frame clones only, with some absent. The table has more than 250,000 clones, 87% seen once. The TCR sequence derives from a woman under 40 who had recovered from COVID-19. Sequenced sample: PBMCs or T cells enriched from blood (not recorded which).

CDR3 sequence (DNA): TGTGCCACCAGCGGACGACAGAAAGAGACCCAGTACTTC. It translates to CATSGRQKETQYF. The V gene is TRBV15, the J gene TRBJ2-5, with D tentatively TRBD1 (5 bases). Germline V gene lookup returns CDR1 LNHNV and CDR2 YYDKDF (reference sequence). The CDR3 is made up of 13 amino acids. Trimming left V 5 bases short and J 3 bases short, with 10 bases between.